This T cell receptor beta chain is from a study of T cell changes during pregnancy in multiple sclerosis (dated by TCRdb to 2018 to 2020). Some background on the complete study: The study looked at changes in the T cell repertoire across pregnancy in women with multiple sclerosis.

Library creation used the immunoSEQ multiplex PCR assay. Held by TCRdb, this immuneACCESS table contains in-frame sequences only and omits some clones. Under half of the omission traces to an unresolved V gene where checked; the cause of the rest is unknown. A total of approximately 40,000 clones appear in this sample, roughly 90% of them only once. The ten largest clones add up to approximately 1% of the sample. Worth noting for this clone: This clone's antigen is unknown. No base-level quality is on record; no much larger clone is a single base apart.

The CDR3 runs 18 residues from the cysteine to the phenylalanine. Only the CDR3 portion is preserved as DNA: 54 bases, with reading frame beginning at the first base. In the germline V gene, CDR1 corresponds to SGHNT and CDR2 to YENEEA. Here V drops 0 bases and J drops 6 bases, and the junction holds 10 bases not matched to any gene. This sequence uses TRBV11-3 and TRBJ2-2, with 10 central nucleotides matching TRBD1. Sequenced material: CD4+ T cells from peripheral blood mononuclear cells, taken in the second trimester of pregnancy. The receptor was isolated from a female donor with multiple sclerosis, enrolled in a pregnancy study. DNA sequence: TGTGCCAGCAGCTTAGATTCCCGACAGGGGGCTGGCGCCGGGGAGCTGTTTTTT. The resulting protein is CASSLDSRQGAGAGELFF.